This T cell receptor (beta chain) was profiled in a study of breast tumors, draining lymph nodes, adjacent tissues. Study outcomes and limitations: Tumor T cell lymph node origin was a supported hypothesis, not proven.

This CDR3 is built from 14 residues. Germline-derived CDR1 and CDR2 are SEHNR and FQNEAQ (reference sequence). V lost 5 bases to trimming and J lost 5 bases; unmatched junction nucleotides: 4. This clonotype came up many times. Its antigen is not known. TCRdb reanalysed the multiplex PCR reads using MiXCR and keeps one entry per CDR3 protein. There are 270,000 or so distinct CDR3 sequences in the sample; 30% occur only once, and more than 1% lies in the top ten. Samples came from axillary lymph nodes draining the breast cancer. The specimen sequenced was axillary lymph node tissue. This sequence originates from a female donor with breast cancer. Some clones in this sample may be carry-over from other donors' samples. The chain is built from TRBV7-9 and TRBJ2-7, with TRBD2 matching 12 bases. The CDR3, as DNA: TGTGCCAGCAGCCCGGGACTAGCGGGCCACGAGCAGTACTTC. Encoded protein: CASSPGLAGHEQYF.